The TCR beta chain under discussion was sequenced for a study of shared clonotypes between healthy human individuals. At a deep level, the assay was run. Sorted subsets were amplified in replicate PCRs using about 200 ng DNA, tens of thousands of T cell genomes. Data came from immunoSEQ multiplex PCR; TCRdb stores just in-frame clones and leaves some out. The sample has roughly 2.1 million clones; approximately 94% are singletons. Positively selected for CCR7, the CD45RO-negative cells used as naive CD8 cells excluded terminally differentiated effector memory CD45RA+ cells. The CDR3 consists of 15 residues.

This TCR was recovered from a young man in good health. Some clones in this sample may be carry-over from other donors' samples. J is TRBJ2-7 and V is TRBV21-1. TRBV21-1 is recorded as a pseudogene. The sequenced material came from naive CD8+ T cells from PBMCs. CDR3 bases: TGTGCCAGCAGCCCAGCCCCGACGGACTCCTACGAGCAGTACTTC. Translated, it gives CASSPAPTDSYEQYF.